This T cell receptor (beta chain) was recovered during a study of molecular identifiers for immune sequencing clone quantification. Study background: For replicates, RNA isolated from around 20,000 or 99,000 naive CD8 cells was divided into five portions, of which four were sequenced.

Overall study results and limits: Sizes of clones that are highly expanded could be underestimated (if identical TCR molecules share a barcode).

This clonotype was recorded a few times. Its antigen is still unknown. Both previously described methods and listed TCR primers were employed to make bulk TCR libraries. One entry per CDR3 protein results from TCRdb running MiXCR on the PCR reads. Of 250,000 to 350,000 distinct CDR3 sequences in the sample, about a fifth were seen once. V gave up 4 bases and J gave up 5 bases; unmatched junction bases: 8. The CDR3 is made up of 15 amino acids. The germline CDR1 and CDR2 sequences are MNHEY and SMNVEV (reference sequence). Sequencing was done on a sample of naive CD8+ T cells from blood, with Jurkat cell RNA spiked in. The sample's subset: FACS-sorted CD8+CD4-CCR7+CD45RA+ naive T cells. This TCR came from a human donor in good health. Some libraries in this study had Jurkat cell RNA spiked in. The chain employs TRBV27 and TRBJ2-5, with 9 bases fitting TRBD1. The CDR3 DNA reads TGTGCCAGCAGTTCCCGGGGGACAGGGTTGGAGACCCAGTACTTC. Translating gives CASSSRGTGLETQYF.